This T cell receptor beta chain was obtained from a study of cytomegalovirus exposure and HLA in healthy donors. The CDR3 has 15 amino acids. V lost 0 bases, J lost 6 bases, and 13 bases lay in between. Looked up from germline, CDR1 is SGDLS and CDR2 is YYNGEE. Study-level results: Reports state that TCR beta sequences accurately predicted most subjects' HLA-A and HLA-B alleles.

60 Vbeta and 13 Jbeta primers were used in PCR. Some clones are missing from TCRdb's copy, which holds only in-frame ones; the method was immunoSEQ multiplex PCR. This table holds around 63,000 clones, roughly three quarters found once. Comments on this clone: Antigen specificity is unknown.

The V gene is TRBV9, the J gene TRBJ1-3, with D possibly matching TRBD1 (5 bases). This sequence was found in a young woman in good health and CMV-seronegative. The sequencing input was PBMCs. DNA for the CDR3: TGTGCCAGCAGCGTAGGTGGGGGGATAGCAAACACCATATATTTT. This gives the protein CASSVGGGIANTIYF.